Listed here is a single T cell receptor beta chain. The data originate from a study of blood T cells in healthy people across ages. CDR3 length: 15 residues. Trimming cost V 6 bases and J 4 bases; bases outside gene matches: 11. CDR1 is DFQATT and CDR2 is SNEGSKA in the germline V gene (reference sequence). Through a sample-barcoded 5' primer and a J-beta primer mix, a second PCR was run for roughly 7 to 12 cycles. MiXCR was run by TCRdb on the 5' RACE reads, yielding one entry per CDR3 protein. The sample lists over a million distinct CDR3 sequences, approximately 42% occurring once. The TCR originated in a woman between 18 and 29 years old in good health. The sample taken for sequencing was blood. The V and J genes are TRBV20-1 and TRBJ2-7; TRBD2 matches 11 bases. CDR3 in amino acids: CSANVPSGRKYEQYF. The CDR3, as DNA: TGCAGTGCCAACGTTCCTAGCGGGAGGAAATACGAGCAGTACTTC.